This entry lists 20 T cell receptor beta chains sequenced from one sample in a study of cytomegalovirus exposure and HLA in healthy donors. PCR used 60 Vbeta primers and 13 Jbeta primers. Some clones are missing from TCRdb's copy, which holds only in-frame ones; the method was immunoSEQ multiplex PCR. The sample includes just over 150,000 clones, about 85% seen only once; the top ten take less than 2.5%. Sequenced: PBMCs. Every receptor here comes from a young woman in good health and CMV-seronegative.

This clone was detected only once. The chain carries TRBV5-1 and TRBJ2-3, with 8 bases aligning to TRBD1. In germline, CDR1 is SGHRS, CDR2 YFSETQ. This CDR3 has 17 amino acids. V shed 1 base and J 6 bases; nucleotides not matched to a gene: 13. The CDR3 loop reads CASSLLGQGLSWDTQYF. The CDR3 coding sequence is TGCGCCAGCAGCTTGCTTGGACAGGGCTTAAGTTGGGATACGCAGTATTTT.

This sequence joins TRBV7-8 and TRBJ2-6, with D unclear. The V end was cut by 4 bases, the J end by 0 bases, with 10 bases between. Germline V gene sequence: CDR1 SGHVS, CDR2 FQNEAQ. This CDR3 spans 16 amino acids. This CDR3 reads CASSSRSYSGANVLTF. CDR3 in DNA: TGTGCCAGCAGCTCCAGAAGTTACTCTGGGGCCAACGTCCTGACTTTC.

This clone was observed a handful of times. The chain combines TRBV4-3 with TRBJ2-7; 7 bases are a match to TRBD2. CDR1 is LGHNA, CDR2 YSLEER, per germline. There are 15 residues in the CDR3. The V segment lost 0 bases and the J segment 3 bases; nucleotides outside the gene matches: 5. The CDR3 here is CASSQDAGEGYEQYF. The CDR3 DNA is TGCGCCAGCAGCCAAGATGCGGGAGAAGGCTACGAGCAGTACTTC.

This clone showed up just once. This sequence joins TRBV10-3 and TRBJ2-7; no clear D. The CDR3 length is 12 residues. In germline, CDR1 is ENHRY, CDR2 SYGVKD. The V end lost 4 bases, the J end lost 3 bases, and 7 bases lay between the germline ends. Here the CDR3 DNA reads TGTGCCATCAGTGCAAACGGCTACGAGCAGTACTTC. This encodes CAISANGYEQYF.

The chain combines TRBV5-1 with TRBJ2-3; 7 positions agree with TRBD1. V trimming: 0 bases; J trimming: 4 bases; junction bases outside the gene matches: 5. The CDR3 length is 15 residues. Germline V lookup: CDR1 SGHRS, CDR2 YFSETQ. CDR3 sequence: CASSLEGAKADTQYF. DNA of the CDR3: TGCGCCAGCAGCTTGGAGGGGGCGAAGGCAGATACGCAGTATTTT.

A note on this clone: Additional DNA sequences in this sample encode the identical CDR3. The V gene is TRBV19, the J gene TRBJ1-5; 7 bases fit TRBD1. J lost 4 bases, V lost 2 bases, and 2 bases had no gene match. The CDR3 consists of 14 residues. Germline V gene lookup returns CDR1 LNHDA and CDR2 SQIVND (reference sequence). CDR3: CASSIRDSNQPQHF. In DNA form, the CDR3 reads TGTGCCAGTAGTATAAGGGACAGTAATCAGCCCCAGCATTTT.

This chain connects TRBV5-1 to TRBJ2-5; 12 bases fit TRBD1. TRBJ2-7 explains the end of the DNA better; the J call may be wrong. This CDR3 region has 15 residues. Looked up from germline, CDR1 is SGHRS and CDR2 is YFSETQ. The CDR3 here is CASSPGTGGPYEQYF. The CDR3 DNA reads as TGCGCCAGCAGCCCTGGGACAGGGGGCCCCTACGAGCAGTACTTC.

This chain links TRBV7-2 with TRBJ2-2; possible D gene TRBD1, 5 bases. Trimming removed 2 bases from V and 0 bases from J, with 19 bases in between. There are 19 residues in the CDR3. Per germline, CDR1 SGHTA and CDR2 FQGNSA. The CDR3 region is CASSLRRKTTDTNTGELFF. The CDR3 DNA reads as TGTGCCAGCAGCTTAAGGCGCAAGACCACGGACACGAACACCGGGGAGCTGTTTTTT.

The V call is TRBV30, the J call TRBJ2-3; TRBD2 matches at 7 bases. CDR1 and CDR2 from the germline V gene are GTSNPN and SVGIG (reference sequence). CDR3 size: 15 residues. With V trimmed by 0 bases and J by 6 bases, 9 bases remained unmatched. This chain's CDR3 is CAWSVKSGGGDTQYF. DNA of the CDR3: TGTGCCTGGAGTGTAAAATCGGGGGGTGGTGATACGCAGTATTTT.

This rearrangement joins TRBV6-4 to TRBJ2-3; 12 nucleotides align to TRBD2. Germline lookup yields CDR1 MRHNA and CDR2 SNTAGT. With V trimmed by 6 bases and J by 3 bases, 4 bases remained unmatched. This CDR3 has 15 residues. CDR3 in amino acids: CASSPTSGGTDTQYF. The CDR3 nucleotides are TGTGCCAGCAGCCCAACTAGCGGGGGGACAGATACGCAGTATTTT.

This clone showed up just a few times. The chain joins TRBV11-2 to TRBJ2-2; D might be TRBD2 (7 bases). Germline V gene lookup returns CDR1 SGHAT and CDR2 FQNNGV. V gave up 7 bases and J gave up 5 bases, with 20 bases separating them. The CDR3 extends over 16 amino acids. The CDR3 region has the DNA TGTGCCAGCAACCCATGGGGGCGGGAGAGTACCGGGGAGCTGTTTTTT. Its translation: CASNPWGRESTGELFF. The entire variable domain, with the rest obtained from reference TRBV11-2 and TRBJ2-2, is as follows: EAGVAQSPRYKIIEKRQSVAFWCNPISGHATLYWYQQILGQGPKLLIQFQNNGVVDDSQLPKDRFSAERLKGVDSTLKIQPAKLEDSAVYLCASNPWGRESTGELFFGEGSRLTVL.

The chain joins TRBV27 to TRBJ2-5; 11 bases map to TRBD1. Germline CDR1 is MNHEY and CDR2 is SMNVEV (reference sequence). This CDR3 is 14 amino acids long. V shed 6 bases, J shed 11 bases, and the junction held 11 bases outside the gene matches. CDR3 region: CASRDRGTGGEQYF. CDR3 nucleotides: TGTGCCAGCAGAGATCGAGGGACAGGGGGGGAGCAGTACTTC.

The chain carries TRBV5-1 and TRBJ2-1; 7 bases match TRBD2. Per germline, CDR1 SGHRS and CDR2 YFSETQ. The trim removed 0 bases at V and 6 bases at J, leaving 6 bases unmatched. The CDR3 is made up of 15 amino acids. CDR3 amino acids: CASSLDSGDSNEQFF. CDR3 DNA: TGCGCCAGCAGCTTGGACAGCGGGGATTCCAATGAGCAGTTCTTC.

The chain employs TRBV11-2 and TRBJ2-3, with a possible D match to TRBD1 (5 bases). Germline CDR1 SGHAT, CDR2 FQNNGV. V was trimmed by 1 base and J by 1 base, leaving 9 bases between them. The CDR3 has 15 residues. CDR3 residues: CASSLVGHRTDTQYF. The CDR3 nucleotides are TGTGCCAGCAGCTTAGTGGGGCACCGCACAGATACGCAGTATTTT.

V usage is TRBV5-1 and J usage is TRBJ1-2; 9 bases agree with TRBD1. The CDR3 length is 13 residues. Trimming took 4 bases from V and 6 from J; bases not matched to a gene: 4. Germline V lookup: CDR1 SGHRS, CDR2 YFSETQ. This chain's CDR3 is CASSTGQGDGYTF. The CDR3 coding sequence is TGCGCCAGCAGCACGGGACAGGGAGATGGCTACACCTTC. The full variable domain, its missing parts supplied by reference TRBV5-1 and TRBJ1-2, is KAGVTQTPRYLIKTRGQQVTLSCSPISGHRSVSWYQQTPGQGLQFLFEYFSETQRNKGNFPGRFSGRQFSNSRSEMNVSTLELGDSALYLCASSTGQGDGYTFGSGTRLTVV.

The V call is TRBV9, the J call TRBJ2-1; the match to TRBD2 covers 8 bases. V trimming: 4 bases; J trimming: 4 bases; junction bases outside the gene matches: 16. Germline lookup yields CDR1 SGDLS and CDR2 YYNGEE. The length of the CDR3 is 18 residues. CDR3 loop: CASSPQRESWGKYNEQFF. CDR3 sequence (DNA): TGTGCCAGCAGCCCCCAGCGGGAGTCCTGGGGGAAATACAATGAGCAGTTCTTC.

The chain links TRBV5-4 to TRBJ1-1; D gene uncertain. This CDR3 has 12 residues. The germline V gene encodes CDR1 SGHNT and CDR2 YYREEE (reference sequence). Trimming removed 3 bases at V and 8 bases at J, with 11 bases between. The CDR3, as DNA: TGTGCCAGCAGCTCGGGGAAACCGGAAGCTTTCTTT. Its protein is CASSSGKPEAFF.

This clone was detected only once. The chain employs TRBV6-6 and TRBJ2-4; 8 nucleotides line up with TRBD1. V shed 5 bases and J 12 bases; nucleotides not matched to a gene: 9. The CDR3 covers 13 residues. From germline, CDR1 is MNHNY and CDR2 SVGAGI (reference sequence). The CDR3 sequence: CASSPMTGDTQYF. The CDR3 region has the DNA TGTGCCAGCAGTCCCATGACAGGGGACACTCAGTACTTC.

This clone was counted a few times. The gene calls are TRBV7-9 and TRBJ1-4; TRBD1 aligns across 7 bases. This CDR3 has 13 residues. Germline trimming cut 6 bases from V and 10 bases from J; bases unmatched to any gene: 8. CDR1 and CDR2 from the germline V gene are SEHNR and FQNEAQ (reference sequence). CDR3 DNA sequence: TGTGCCAGCAGGAAGGGGACAGCTGGAAAACTGTTTTTT. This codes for CASRKGTAGKLFF.

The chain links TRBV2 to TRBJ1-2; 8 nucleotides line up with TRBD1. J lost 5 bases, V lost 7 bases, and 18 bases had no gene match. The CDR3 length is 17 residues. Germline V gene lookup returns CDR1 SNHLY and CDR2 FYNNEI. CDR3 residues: CASTEGRRTGPIYGYTF. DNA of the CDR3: TGTGCCAGCACCGAAGGGAGACGGACAGGGCCTATTTATGGCTACACCTTC.